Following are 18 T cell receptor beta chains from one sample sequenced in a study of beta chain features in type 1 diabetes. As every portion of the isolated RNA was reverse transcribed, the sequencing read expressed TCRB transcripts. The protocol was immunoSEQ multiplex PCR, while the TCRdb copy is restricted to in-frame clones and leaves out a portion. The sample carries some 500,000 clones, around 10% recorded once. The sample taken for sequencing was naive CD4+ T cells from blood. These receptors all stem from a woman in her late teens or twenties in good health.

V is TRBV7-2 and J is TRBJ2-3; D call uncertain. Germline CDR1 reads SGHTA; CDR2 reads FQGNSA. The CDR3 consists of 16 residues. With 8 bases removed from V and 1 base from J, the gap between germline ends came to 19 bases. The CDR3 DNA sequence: TGTGCCAGCGGTACAAAGACTCTTGGGGGCACAGATACGCAGTATTTT. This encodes CASGTKTLGGTDTQYF.

The CDR3, as DNA: TGTGCCAGCAGCCGGGGACGGGCGGGCACCGGGGAGCTGTTTTTT. Its protein product is CASSRGRAGTGELFF. V usage is TRBV7-2 and J usage is TRBJ2-2, with D perhaps TRBD1 or TRBD2 (5 bases each). The germline CDR1 and CDR2 sequences are SGHTA and FQGNSA. The CDR3 extends over 15 amino acids. V was clipped by 5 bases and J by 4 bases, with 14 bases between them.

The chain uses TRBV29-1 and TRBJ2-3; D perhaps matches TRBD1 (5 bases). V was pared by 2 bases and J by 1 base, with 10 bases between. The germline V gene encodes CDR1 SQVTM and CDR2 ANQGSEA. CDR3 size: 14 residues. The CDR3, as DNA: TGCAGCGTTGAACGCCAGGGTCGCACAGATACGCAGTATTTT. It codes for CSVERQGRTDTQYF.

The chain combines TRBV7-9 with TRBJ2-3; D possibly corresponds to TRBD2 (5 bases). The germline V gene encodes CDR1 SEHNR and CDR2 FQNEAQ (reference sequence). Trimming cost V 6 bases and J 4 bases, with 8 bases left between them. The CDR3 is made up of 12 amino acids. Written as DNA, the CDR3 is TGTGCCAGCAGGGAGGAGTCAGATACGCAGTATTTT. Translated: CASREESDTQYF.

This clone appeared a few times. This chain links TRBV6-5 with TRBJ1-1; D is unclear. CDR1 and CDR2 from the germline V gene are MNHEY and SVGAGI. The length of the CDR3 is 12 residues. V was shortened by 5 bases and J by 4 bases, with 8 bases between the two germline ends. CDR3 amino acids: CASSRFGTEAFF. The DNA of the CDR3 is TGTGCCAGCAGTCGGTTTGGCACTGAAGCTTTCTTT.

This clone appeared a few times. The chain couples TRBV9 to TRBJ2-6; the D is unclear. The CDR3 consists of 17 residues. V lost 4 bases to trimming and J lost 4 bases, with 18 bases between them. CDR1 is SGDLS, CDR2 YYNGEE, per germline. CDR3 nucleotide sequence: TGTGCCAGCAGCCCCAGCCCCTCGACTTCCGGGGCCAACGTCCTGACTTTC. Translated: CASSPSPSTSGANVLTF.

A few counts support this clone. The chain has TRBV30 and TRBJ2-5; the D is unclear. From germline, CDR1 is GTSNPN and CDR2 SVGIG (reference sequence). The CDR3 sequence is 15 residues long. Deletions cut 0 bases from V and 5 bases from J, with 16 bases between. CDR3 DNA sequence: TGTGCCTGGAGTGTACGAGGAACAACCGGGGAGACCCAGTACTTC. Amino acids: CAWSVRGTTGETQYF.

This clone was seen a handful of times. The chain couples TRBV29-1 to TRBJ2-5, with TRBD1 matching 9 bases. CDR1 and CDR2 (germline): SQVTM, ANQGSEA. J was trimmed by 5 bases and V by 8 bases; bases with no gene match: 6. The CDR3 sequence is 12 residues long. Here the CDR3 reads CSSGQGTETQYF. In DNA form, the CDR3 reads TGCAGCAGCGGACAGGGGACGGAGACCCAGTACTTC.

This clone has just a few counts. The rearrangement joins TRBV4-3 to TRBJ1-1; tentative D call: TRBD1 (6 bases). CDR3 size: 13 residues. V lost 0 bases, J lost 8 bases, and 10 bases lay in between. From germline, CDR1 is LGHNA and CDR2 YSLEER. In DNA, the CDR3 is TGCGCCAGCAGCCAAGAAACAGGGTTCGAAGCTTTCTTT. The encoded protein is CASSQETGFEAFF.

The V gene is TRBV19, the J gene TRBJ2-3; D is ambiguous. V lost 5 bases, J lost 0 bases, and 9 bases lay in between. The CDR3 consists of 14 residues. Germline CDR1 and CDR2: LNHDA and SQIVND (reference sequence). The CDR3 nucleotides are TGTGCCAGTAGTCCTGACCTGAGCACAGATACGCAGTATTTT. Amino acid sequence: CASSPDLSTDTQYF.

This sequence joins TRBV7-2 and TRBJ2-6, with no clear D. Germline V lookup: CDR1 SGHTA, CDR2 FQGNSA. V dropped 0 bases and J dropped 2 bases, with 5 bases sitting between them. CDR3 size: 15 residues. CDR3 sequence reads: CASSLAKTGANVLTF. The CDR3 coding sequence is TGTGCCAGCAGCTTAGCTAAAACTGGGGCCAACGTCCTGACTTTC.

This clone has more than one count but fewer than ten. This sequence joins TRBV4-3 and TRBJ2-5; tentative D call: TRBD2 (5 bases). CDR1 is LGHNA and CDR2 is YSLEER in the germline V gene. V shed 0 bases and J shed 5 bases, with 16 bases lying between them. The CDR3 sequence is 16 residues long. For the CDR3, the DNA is TGCGCCAGCAGCCAAGATGGTACGGGCAGGAGGGAGACCCAGTACTTC. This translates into CASSQDGTGRRETQYF.

The CDR3 protein is CASSGIEPVETQYF. DNA of the CDR3: TGTGCCAGCTCAGGGATCGAGCCGGTGGAGACCCAGTACTTC. The chain has TRBV18 and TRBJ2-5; D gene ambiguous. This CDR3 has 14 residues. Trimming cost V 5 bases and J 5 bases, with 15 bases left between them. Germline loops: CDR1 KGHSH, CDR2 LQKENI.

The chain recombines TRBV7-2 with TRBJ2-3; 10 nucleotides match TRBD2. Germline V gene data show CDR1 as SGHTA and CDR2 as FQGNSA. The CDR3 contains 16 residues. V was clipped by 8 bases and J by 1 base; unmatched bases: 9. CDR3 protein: CASQTGTSARTDTQYF. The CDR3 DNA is TGTGCCAGCCAAACCGGGACTAGCGCCCGCACAGATACGCAGTATTTT. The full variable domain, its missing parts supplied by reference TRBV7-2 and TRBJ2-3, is GAGVSQSPSNKVTEKGKDVELRCDPISGHTALYWYRQSLGQGLEFLIYFQGNSAPDKSGLPSDRFSAERTGGSVSTLTIQRTQQEDSAVYLCASQTGTSARTDTQYFGPGTRLTVL.

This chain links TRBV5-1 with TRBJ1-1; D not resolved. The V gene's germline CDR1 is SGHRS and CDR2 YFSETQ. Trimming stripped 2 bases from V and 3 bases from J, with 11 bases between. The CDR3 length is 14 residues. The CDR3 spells CASSLRALDTEAFF. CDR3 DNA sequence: TGCGCCAGCAGCTTACGGGCTTTGGACACTGAAGCTTTCTTT.

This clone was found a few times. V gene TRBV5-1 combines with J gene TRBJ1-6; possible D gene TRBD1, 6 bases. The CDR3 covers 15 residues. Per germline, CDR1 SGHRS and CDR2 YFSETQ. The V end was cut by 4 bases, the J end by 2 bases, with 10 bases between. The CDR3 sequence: CASSGGGTYNSPLHF. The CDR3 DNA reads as TGCGCCAGCAGCGGAGGGGGAACCTATAATTCACCCCTCCACTTT.

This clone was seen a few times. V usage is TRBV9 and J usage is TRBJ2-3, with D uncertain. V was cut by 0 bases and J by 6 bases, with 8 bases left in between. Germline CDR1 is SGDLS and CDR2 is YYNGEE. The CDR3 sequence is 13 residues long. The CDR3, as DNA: TGTGCCAGCAGCGTAGCTTCCCGCGATACGCAGTATTTT. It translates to CASSVASRDTQYF.

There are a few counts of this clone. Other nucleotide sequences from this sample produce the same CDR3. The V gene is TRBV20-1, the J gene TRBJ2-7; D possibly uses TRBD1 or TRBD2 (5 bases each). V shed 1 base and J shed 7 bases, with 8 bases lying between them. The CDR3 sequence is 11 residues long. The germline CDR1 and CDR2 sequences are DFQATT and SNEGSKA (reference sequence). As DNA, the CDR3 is TGCAGTGCTAGAGGGGGGTCTGAGCAGTACGTC. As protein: CSARGGSEQYV.